This note documents a single T cell receptor (beta chain) sequence. Its matching antigen is unknown. Across several immunoSEQ plates, the genomic DNA of each subset was split evenly. The protocol was immunoSEQ multiplex PCR, while the TCRdb copy is restricted to in-frame clones and leaves out a portion. The data show around 2.5 million clones, with approximately 93% seen just once and 0.36% held by the top ten. Adult Caucasians living in Nashville, Tennessee made up all of the donors. These data belong to a study of shared clonotypes between healthy human individuals. Study-level findings and limits: Compared with clonotypes that all four donors shared, non-shared clonotypes had lower generation probabilities.

This CDR3 region has 13 residues. The V end lost 3 bases, the J end lost 9 bases, and 16 bases lay between the germline ends. Germline CDR1 and CDR2: SGDLS and YYNGEE. V gene TRBV9 combines with J gene TRBJ2-7; D gene uncertain. The sample comprised naive CD4+ T cells from PBMCs. Described subset: CD45RA+ positively selected. The clonotype was recovered from a man younger than 35 in good health. Some clones in this sample may be carry-over from other donors' samples. The CDR3 reads CASSADAGFLQYF. CDR3 nucleotide sequence: TGTGCCAGCAGCGCGGACGCTGGGTTTTTGCAGTACTTC.